The rows below give T cell receptor beta chains drawn from one sample of a study of CD8 T cells in ankylosing spondylitis. MiXCR was run by TCRdb on the 5' RACE reads, yielding one entry per CDR3 protein. The sample shows under 400,000 distinct CDR3 sequences, under 14% of them seen only once. The sample comprised blood, either unsorted or a sorted T cell fraction (not recorded which). All receptors derive from a female donor with ankylosing spondylitis or in good health (not recorded which). Both conserved end residues are part of each CDR3. D genes are given only for firm matches. The size field is filled for only some rows; it gives once, few, many or a size class.

NA,TRBV5-1,many,TRBJ2-2,CASSLVMGLMGTGELFF,TGCGCCAGCAGCTTGGTCATGGGGCTGATGGGCACCGGGGAGCTGTTTTTT
TRBD1,TRBV5-1,many,TRBJ2-7,CASSLASQGAFEQYF,TGCGCCAGCAGCTTGGCCTCACAGGGGGCTTTCGAGCAGTACTTC
NA,TRBV10-3,many,TRBJ1-1,CAISEANTGDTEAFF,TGTGCCATCAGTGAGGCCAACACAGGAGACACTGAAGCTTTCTTT
NA,TRBV20-1,NA,TRBJ2-7,CSARIYQAGYEQYF,TGCAGTGCTAGAATCTACCAGGCGGGGTACGAGCAGTACTTC
NA,TRBV5-6,few,TRBJ2-1,CASSLEAGVHEQFF,TGTGCCAGCAGCTTGGAGGCAGGGGTCCATGAGCAGTTCTTC
TRBD2,TRBV15,many,TRBJ2-1,CATSLGPGGLAGEEQFF,TGTGCCACCAGCCTAGGGCCTGGGGGACTAGCGGGGGAGGAGCAGTTCTTC
TRBD2,TRBV10-3,NA,TRBJ2-7,CATGLAGVDEQYF,TGTGCCACCGGACTAGCGGGTGTGGACGAGCAGTACTTC
TRBD1,TRBV12-3/TRBV12-4,many,TRBJ1-1,CASRTGGMTEAFF,TGTGCCAGCAGGACAGGGGGTATGACTGAAGCTTTCTTT
TRBD2,TRBV6-2/TRBV6-3,NA,TRBJ2-2,CASSWGGRRYTGELFF,TGTGCCAGCAGTTGGGGCGGGAGAAGGTACACCGGGGAGCTGTTTTTT
NA,TRBV7-2,many,TRBJ2-1,CASSLATGTYNEQFF,TGTGCCAGCAGCTTAGCGACAGGGACTTACAATGAGCAGTTCTTC
NA,TRBV12-3/TRBV12-4,few,TRBJ2-2,CASSLVLVSGELFF,TGTGCCAGCAGTTTAGTGCTAGTTTCCGGGGAGCTGTTTTTT
TRBD1,TRBV6-4,NA,TRBJ1-5,CASSLPDRDLSNQPQHF,TGTGCCAGCAGTCTACCCGACAGGGACCTTAGCAATCAGCCCCAGCATTTT
NA,TRBV20-1,many,TRBJ2-1,CSARDRRGTGYEQFF,TGCAGTGCTAGAGATCGAAGGGGGACTGGTTATGAGCAGTTCTTC
NA,TRBV28,few,TRBJ2-7,CASRPNGLEQYF,TGTGCCAGCAGGCCGAACGGTCTCGAGCAGTACTTC
TRBD1,TRBV3-1,many,TRBJ1-1,CASSETGPNTEAFF,TGTGCCAGCAGCGAGACAGGGCCCAACACTGAAGCTTTCTTT
TRBD1,TRBV5-1,many,TRBJ2-3,CASSLGQGGPDTQYF,TGCGCCAGCAGCTTGGGACAGGGGGGGCCAGATACGCAGTATTTT
NA,TRBV20-1,NA,TRBJ2-7,CCAPRGAFGDSSYEQYF,TGCTGTGCCCCGAGGGGCGCATTCGGGGATTCATCCTACGAGCAGTACTTC
NA,TRBV6-1,many,TRBJ1-3,CASTRRGGNSGNTIYF,TGTGCCAGCACAAGAAGGGGGGGGAACTCTGGAAACACCATATATTTT
NA,TRBV2,few,TRBJ2-2,CASSGFRSTGELFF,TGTGCCAGCAGTGGGTTCAGAAGCACCGGGGAGCTGTTTTTT
NA,TRBV9,many,TRBJ1-6,CASSVGGSSPLHF,TGTGCCAGCAGCGTAGGGGGGAGCTCACCCCTCCACTTT
TRBD2,TRBV5-1,many,TRBJ2-1,CASSLKLAGDNEQFF,TGCGCCAGCAGCTTGAAACTAGCGGGCGACAATGAGCAGTTCTTC
TRBD1,TRBV19,NA,TRBJ2-7,CASRRDRVDYEQYF,TGTGCCAGTAGGAGGGACAGGGTTGACTACGAGCAGTACTTC
TRBD1,TRBV5-1,NA,TRBJ2-7,CASSITGQGYEQYF,TGCGCCAGCAGCATAACGGGACAGGGCTACGAGCAGTACTTC
TRBD1,TRBV7-9,NA,TRBJ1-1,CASRNRGDTEAFF,TGTGCCAGCCGGAACAGGGGCGACACTGAAGCTTTCTTT
NA,TRBV18,NA,TRBJ2-6,CASSPPGGANVLTF,TGTGCCAGCTCACCACCAGGGGGGGCCAACGTCCTGACTTTC
TRBD2,TRBV7-9,NA,TRBJ2-1,CASSHRLAVSSYNEQFF,TGTGCCAGCAGTCATAGACTAGCCGTCAGCTCCTACAATGAGCAGTTCTTC
TRBD2,TRBV20-1,NA,TRBJ2-5,CSAAGAGEGETQYF,TGCAGTGCCGCCGGAGCGGGGGAAGGAGAGACCCAGTACTTC
NA,TRBV20-1,many,TRBJ1-3,CSLVSGNTIYF,TGCAGCCTGGTCTCTGGAAACACCATATATTTT
NA,TRBV20-1,many,TRBJ2-3,CSASFRQADTQYF,TGCAGTGCTAGCTTTAGGCAGGCAGATACGCAGTATTTT
NA,TRBV29-1,many,TRBJ2-7,CSVVKGVYEQYF,TGCAGCGTTGTAAAGGGAGTCTACGAGCAGTACTTC
NA,TRBV7-2,many,TRBJ2-1,CASSLVGRSKGYNEQFF,TGTGCCAGCAGCTTAGTTGGCAGATCCAAGGGATACAATGAGCAGTTCTTC
TRBD2,TRBV7-7,few,TRBJ2-1,CASSSGSGSSYNEQFF,TGTGCCAGCAGCTCGGGTAGCGGGAGCAGTTACAATGAGCAGTTCTTC
TRBD2,TRBV4-2,many,TRBJ2-2,CASSQDVAGVTGELFF,TGTGCCAGCAGCCAAGATGTAGCGGGAGTCACCGGGGAGCTGTTTTTT
TRBD2,TRBV9,NA,TRBJ2-7,CASSEGLAGGYEQYF,TGTGCCAGCAGCGAGGGACTAGCGGGGGGTTACGAGCAGTACTTC
TRBD2,TRBV11-1,few,TRBJ2-5,CASSLTSGGQETQYF,TGTGCCAGCAGCTTAACTAGCGGAGGCCAAGAGACCCAGTACTTC
NA,TRBV12-3/TRBV12-4,many,TRBJ1-2,CASGYTDRYGYTF,TGTGCCAGTGGTTATACCGACCGCTATGGCTACACCTTC
TRBD1,TRBV7-9,few,TRBJ2-7,CASRPGTGFNEQYF,TGTGCCAGCAGGCCCGGGACAGGGTTCAACGAGCAGTACTTC
NA,TRBV29-1,NA,TRBJ1-2,CSVAGRLGQNGYTF,TGCAGCGTTGCGGGTCGATTGGGGCAAAATGGCTACACCTTC
NA,TRBV29-1,many,TRBJ2-7,CSAIRDNSYEQYF,TGCAGCGCTATCCGGGACAACTCCTACGAGCAGTACTTC
TRBD1,TRBV20-1,many,TRBJ1-2,CSPGQGTDGYTF,TGCTCCCCGGGACAGGGGACGGATGGCTACACCTTC
NA,TRBV28,many,TRBJ2-7,CASSFDFESHEQYF,TGTGCCAGCAGTTTTGATTTCGAGTCCCACGAGCAGTACTTC
TRBD1,TRBV24-1,NA,TRBJ2-7,CATSDGGQPTYERYF,TGTGCCACCAGTGATGGGGGACAGCCCACCTACGAGCGGTACTTC